These 10 T cell receptor beta chains share one sample of origin, sequenced in a study of CD8+CD57+ T cells in acquired aplastic anemia. Profiling of TCR beta VDJ combinations and CDR3 sequences used genomic DNA as template. TCRdb processed the reads anew with MiXCR; each CDR3 protein has one entry. The sample has some 410,000 distinct CDR3 sequences; about 70% are singletons. The sequenced material came from sorted CD4+, CD8+, or CD8+CD57+ T cells (not recorded which) from PBMCs. Receptors were obtained from a human donor in good health, serving as a control.

The rearrangement joins TRBV10-1 to TRBJ1-6, with 11 positions matching TRBD1. Germline values: CDR1 WNHNN, CDR2 SYGVQD (reference sequence). V trimming: 3 bases; J trimming: 9 bases; junction bases outside the gene matches: 4. CDR3 length equals 15 residues. The CDR3 reads CASSDRTGGSSPLHF. Written as DNA, the CDR3 is TGCGCCAGCAGTGATCGGACAGGGGGCAGTTCACCCCTCCACTTT.

In this sample, this clonotype turned up once. In DNA, the CDR3 is TGTGCCAGCAGCCCACGTGGGTGGGACTATGGCTACAAGTATTTT. It is translated as CASSPRGWDYGYKYF. This sequence joins TRBV14 and TRBJ2-3; 7 bases are shared with TRBD2. The CDR3 extends over 15 amino acids. After removal of 4 bases from V and 13 bases from J, the junction contained 17 bases not matched to a gene. Germline CDR1 is SGHDN and CDR2 is FVKESK. The full variable domain, with the rest looked up from reference TRBV14 and TRBJ2-3, is EAGVTQFPSHSVIEKGQTVTLRCDPISGHDNLYWYRRVMGKEIKFLLHFVKESKQDESGMPNNRFLAERTGGTYSTLKVQPAELEDSGVYFCASSPRGWDYGYKYFGPGTRLTVL.

The genes are TRBV12-3 or TRBV12-4 and TRBJ2-1, with D possibly TRBD2 on 7 matching bases. The V gene lost 10 bases and the J gene lost 9 bases, with 16 bases spanning the gap. The CDR3 is 12 amino acids. The CDR3 nucleotides read TGTGCCATCAACCGGGGGGCGGGTGAGCAGTTCTTC. It encodes CAINRGAGEQFF.

This clonotype occurred many times. V and J are TRBV2 and TRBJ1-6; D perhaps matches TRBD1 (5 bases). Germline V gives CDR1 SNHLY, CDR2 FYNNEI. Trimming pared 6 bases from V and 7 bases from J, leaving 16 bases between. The CDR3 runs to 15 residues. CDR3 in amino acids: CASRAGNWENSPLHF. The CDR3 DNA reads TGTGCCAGCAGGGCAGGGAATTGGGAAAATTCACCCCTCCACTTT.

This clonotype showed up many times. CDR3 amino acids: CASSQDDYLYTDTQYF. The CDR3, as DNA: TGCGCCAGCAGCCAAGACGACTACCTTTACACAGATACGCAGTATTTT. The rearrangement links TRBV4-3 to TRBJ2-3, with D possibly being TRBD2 (5 bases). Trimming pared 0 bases from V and 2 bases from J, leaving 12 bases between. The germline gives CDR1 LGHNA, CDR2 YSLEER. The CDR3 runs 16 residues.

The rearrangement joins TRBV7-2 to TRBJ1-6; D is uncertain. This CDR3 contains 13 residues. The germline gives CDR1 SGHTA, CDR2 FQGNSA. The V gene lost 5 bases and the J gene lost 7 bases, with 9 bases spanning the gap. The CDR3 bases are TGTGCCAGCAGCCTCCGACGGAATTCACCCCTCCACTTT. Translation gives CASSLRRNSPLHF.

With regard to this clonotype: The CDR3 does not end in the conserved phenylalanine or tryptophan, so this is likely a read error. The DNA is left out, because the CDR3 cannot be placed on it with certainty; the CDR3 is given as TCRdb lists it. V and J are TRBV9 and TRBJ1-2. The CDR3 is 13 amino acids in total, end residues counted. Germline V gene sequence: CDR1 SGDLS, CDR2 YYNGEE. The chain's CDR3 is CASSVGNNEQFFV.

The V call is TRBV5-1, the J call TRBJ2-7, with 7 bases identical to TRBD2. V was clipped by 9 bases and J by 5 bases; unmatched bases: 14. There are 14 residues in the CDR3. The V gene's germline CDR1 is SGHRS and CDR2 YFSETQ. In DNA form, the CDR3 reads TGCGCCACCTCGTGGGGGGGAGAGGCAGACGAGCAGTACTTC. As protein: CATSWGGEADEQYF.

The CDR3 coding sequence is TGCGCCAGCTTGTCGGGGACTAGCGGGAGACTGGGTGGCGATGAGCAGTTCTTC. Protein product: CASLSGTSGRLGGDEQFF. The rearrangement uses TRBV5-1 and TRBJ2-1; 14 positions match TRBD2. The CDR3 extends over 18 amino acids. Germline CDR1 SGHRS, CDR2 YFSETQ. J lost 8 bases, V lost 7 bases, and 17 bases had no gene match.

The chain employs TRBV7-3 and TRBJ2-5; 8 positions agree with TRBD2. The CDR3 is 17 amino acids. Germline values: CDR1 SGHTA, CDR2 FQGTGA. Losses at the gene ends were 5 bases for V and 9 bases for J; bases not matched to a gene: 20. The CDR3 DNA reads TGTGCCAGCAGCCGGTGGTTGGCGGGGGGCCGCAATCAGCCCCAGTACTTC. This sequence encodes CASSRWLAGGRNQPQYF.